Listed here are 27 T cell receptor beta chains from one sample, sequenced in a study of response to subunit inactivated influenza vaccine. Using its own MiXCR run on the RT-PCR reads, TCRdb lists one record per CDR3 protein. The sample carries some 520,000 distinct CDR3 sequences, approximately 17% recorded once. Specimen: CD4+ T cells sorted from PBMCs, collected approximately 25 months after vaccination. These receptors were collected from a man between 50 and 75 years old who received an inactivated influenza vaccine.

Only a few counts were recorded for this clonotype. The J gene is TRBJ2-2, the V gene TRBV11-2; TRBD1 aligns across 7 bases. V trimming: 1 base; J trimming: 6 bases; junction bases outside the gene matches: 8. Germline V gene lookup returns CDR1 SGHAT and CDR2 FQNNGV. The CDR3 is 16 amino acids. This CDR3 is CASSLGGTDLAGELFF. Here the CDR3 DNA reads TGTGCCAGCAGCTTAGGGGGGACAGATCTGGCCGGGGAGCTGTTTTTT. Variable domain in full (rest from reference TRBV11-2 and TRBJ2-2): EAGVAQSPRYKIIEKRQSVAFWCNPISGHATLYWYQQILGQGPKLLIQFQNNGVVDDSQLPKDRFSAERLKGVDSTLKIQPAKLEDSAVYLCASSLGGTDLAGELFFGEGSRLTVL.

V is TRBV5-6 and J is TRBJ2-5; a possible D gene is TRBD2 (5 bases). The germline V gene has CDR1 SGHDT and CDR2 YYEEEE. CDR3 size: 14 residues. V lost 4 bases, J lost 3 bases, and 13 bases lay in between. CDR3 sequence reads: CASSARVTKETQYF. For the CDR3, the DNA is TGTGCCAGCAGCGCGAGGGTCACTAAAGAGACCCAGTACTTC.

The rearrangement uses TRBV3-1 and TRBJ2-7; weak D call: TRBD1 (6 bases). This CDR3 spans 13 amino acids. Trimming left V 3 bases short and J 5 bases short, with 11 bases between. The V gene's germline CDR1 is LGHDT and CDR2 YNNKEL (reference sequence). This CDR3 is CASSQRGSHEQYF. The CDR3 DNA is TGTGCCAGCAGCCAGAGGGGGAGCCACGAGCAGTACTTC.

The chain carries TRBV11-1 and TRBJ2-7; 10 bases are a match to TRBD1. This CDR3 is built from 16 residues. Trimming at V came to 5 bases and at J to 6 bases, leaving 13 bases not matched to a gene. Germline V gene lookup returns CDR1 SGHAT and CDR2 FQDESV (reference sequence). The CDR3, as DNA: TGTGCCAGCAGCCGAAATGATCTGACAGGGGGCATCGAGCAGTACTTC. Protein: CASSRNDLTGGIEQYF.

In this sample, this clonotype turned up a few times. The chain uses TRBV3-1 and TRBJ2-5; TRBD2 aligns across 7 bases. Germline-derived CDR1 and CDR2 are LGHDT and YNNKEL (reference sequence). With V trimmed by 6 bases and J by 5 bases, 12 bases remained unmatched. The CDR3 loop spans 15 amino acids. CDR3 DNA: TGTGCCAGCAGATTATCCCCCGCGGGAGTTGAGACCCAGTACTTC. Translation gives CASRLSPAGVETQYF.

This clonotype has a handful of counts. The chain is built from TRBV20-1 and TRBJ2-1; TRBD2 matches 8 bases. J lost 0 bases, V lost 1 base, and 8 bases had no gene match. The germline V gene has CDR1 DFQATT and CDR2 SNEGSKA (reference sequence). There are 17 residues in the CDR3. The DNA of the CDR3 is TGCAGTGCTAGAGTCGTGGTAGCGGGATACTCCTACAATGAGCAGTTCTTC. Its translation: CSARVVVAGYSYNEQFF.

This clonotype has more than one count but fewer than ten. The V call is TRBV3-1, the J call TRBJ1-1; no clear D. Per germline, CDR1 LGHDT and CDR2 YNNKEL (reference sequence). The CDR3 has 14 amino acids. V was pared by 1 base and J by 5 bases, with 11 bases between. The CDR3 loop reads CASSQGLGGTEAFF. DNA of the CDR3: TGTGCCAGCAGCCAAGGATTGGGTGGGACTGAAGCTTTCTTT.

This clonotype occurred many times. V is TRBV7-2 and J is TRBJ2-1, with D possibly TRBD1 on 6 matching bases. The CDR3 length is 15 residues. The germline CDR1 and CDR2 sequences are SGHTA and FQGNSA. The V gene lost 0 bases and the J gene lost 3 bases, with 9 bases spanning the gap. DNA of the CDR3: TGTGCCAGCAGCTTAGCGGGGGCGCTCTACAATGAGCAGTTCTTC. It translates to CASSLAGALYNEQFF.

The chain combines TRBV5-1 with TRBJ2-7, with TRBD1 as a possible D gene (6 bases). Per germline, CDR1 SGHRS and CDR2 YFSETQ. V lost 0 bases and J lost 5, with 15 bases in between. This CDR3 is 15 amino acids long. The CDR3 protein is CASSLASQGIDEQYF. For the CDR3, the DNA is TGCGCCAGCAGCTTGGCCTCACAGGGAATCGACGAGCAGTACTTC. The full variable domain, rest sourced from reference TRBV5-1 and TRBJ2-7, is KAGVTQTPRYLIKTRGQQVTLSCSPISGHRSVSWYQQTPGQGLQFLFEYFSETQRNKGNFPGRFSGRQFSNSRSEMNVSTLELGDSALYLCASSLASQGIDEQYFGPGTRLTVT.

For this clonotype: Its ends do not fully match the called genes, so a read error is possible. In DNA, the CDR3 is TGTGCCAGCAGTTACTCTGGACTAGCGGGGGGGCCCCACTTC. Its protein is CASSYSGLAGGPHF. The V gene is TRBV6-2 or TRBV6-3, the J gene TRBJ2-5, with TRBD2 matching 15 bases. Germline loops: CDR1 MNHEY, CDR2 SVGEGT. This CDR3 contains 14 residues.

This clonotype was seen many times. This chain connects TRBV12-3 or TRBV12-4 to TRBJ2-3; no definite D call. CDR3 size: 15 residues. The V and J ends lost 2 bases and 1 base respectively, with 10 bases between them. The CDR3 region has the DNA TGTGCCAGCAGTTTATCGGGTGCCCGCACAGATACGCAGTATTTT. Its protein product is CASSLSGARTDTQYF.

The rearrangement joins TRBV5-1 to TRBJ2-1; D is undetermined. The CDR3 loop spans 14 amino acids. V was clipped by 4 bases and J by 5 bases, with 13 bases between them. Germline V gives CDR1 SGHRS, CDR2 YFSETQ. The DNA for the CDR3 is TGCGCCAGCAGCCAAGCCGGGCCAAACAATGAGCAGTTCTTC. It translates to CASSQAGPNNEQFF.

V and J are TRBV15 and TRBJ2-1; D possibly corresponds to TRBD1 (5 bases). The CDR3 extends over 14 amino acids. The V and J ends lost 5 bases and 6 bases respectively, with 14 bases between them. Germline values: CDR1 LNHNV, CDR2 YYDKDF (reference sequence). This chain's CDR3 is CATSLAGIGNEQFF. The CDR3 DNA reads TGTGCCACCAGCTTGGCAGGGATCGGCAATGAGCAGTTCTTC.

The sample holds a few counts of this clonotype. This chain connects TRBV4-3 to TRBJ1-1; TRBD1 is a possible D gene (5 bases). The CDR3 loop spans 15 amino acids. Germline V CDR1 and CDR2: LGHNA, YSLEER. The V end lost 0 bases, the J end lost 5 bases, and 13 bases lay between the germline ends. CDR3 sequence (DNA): TGCGCCAGCAGCCAAGATAACTGGGGGGGGACTGAAGCTTTCTTT. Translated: CASSQDNWGGTEAFF.

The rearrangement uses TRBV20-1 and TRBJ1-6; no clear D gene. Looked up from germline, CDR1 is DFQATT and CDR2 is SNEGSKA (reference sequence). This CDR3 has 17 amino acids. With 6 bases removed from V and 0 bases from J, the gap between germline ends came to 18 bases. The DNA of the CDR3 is TGCAGTGCCCAGGACGGAGAAAGAAGCTCCTATAATTCACCCCTCCACTTT. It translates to CSAQDGERSSYNSPLHF.

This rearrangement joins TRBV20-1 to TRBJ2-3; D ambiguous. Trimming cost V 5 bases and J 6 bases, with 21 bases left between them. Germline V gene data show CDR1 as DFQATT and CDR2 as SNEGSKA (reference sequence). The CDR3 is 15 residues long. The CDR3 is CSASPLTLFGDTQYF. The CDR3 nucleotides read TGCAGTGCTTCTCCACTAACCTTATTTGGGGATACGCAGTATTTT.

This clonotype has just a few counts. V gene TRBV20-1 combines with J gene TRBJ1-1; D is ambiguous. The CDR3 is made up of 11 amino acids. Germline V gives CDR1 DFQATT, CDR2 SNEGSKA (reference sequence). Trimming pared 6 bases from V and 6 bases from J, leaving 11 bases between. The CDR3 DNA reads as TGCAGTGCCCTCCTAGTTCCTGAAGCTTTCTTT. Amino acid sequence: CSALLVPEAFF.

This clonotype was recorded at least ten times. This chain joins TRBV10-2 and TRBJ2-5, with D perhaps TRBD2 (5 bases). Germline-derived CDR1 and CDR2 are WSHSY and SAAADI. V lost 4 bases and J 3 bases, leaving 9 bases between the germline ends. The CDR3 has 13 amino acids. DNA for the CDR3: TGCGCCAGCAGTGTTCGAGGGAAAGAGACCCAGTACTTC. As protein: CASSVRGKETQYF.

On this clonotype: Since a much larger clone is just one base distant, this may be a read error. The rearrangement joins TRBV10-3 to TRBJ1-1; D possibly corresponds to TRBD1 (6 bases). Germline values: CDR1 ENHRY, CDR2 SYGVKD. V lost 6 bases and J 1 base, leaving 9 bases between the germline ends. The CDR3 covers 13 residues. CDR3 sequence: CAIRNRENTEAFF. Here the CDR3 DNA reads TGTGCCATCAGGAACAGGGAGAACACTGAAGCTTTCTTT.

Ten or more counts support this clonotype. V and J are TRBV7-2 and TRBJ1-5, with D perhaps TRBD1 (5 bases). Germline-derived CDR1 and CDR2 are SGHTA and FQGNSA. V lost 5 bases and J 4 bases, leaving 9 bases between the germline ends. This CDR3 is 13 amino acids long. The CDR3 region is CASSRSGNQPQHF. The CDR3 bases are TGTGCCAGCAGCCGATCAGGGAATCAGCCCCAGCATTTT.

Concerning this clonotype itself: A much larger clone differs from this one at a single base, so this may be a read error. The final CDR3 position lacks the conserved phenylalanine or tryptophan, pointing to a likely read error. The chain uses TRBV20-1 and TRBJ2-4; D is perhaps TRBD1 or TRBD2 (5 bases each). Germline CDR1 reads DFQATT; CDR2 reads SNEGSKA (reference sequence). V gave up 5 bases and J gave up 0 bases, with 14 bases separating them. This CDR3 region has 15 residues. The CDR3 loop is CSAGPWDLAKNIQYS. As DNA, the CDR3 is TGCAGTGCTGGCCCATGGGACCTAGCCAAAAACATTCAGTACTCC.

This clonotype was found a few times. Here the CDR3 DNA reads TGTGCCAGCAGCTTACTCGAACTACGGATCTCCTACGAGCAGTACTTC. Translating it yields CASSLLELRISYEQYF. V gene TRBV7-8 combines with J gene TRBJ2-7; D not resolved. The length of the CDR3 is 16 residues. CDR1 and CDR2 from the germline V gene are SGHVS and FQNEAQ. The V end lost 2 bases, the J end lost 0 bases, and 14 bases lay between the germline ends.

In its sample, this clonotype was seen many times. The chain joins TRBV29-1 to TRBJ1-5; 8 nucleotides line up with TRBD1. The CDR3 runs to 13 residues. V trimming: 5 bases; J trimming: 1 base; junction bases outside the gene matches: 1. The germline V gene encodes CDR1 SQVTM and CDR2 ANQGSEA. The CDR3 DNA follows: TGCAGCGTTAGACAGGGGAGCAATCAGCCCCAGCATTTT. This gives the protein CSVRQGSNQPQHF.

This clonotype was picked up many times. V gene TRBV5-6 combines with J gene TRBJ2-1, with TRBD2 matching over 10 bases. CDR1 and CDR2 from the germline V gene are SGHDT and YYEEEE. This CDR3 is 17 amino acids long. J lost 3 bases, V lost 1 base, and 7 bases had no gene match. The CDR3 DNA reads TGTGCCAGCAGCTTGTTACTTGAGCGGGGGGGCTACAATGAGCAGTTCTTC. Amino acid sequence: CASSLLLERGGYNEQFF.

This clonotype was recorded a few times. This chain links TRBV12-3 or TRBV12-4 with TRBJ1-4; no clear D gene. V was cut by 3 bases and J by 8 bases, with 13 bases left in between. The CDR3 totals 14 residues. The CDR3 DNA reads TGTGCCAGCAGTTTCTCGGGGATCAGAGAAAAACTGTTTTTT. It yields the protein CASSFSGIREKLFF.

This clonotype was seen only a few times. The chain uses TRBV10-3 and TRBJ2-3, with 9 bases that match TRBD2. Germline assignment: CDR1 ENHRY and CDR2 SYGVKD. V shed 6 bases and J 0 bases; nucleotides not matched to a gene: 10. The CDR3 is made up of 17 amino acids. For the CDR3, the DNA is TGTGCCATCAGCAAAATAGCGGGGGAGACTAGCACAGATACGCAGTATTTT. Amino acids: CAISKIAGETSTDTQYF.

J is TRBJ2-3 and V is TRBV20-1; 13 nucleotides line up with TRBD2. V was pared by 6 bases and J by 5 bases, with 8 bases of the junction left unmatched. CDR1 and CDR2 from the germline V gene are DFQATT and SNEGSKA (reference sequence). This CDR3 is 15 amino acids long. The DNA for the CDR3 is TGCAGTGCGTACGGGACTAGCGGGATTTTAGATACGCAGTATTTT. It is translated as CSAYGTSGILDTQYF.